This is a list of T cell receptor beta chains from one sample in a study of T cells in Graves' hyperthyroidism and ophthalmopathy. A single record per CDR3 protein comes from TCRdb applying MiXCR to the multiplex PCR reads. The sample gives hundreds of thousands of distinct CDR3 sequences, approximately 14% of which show up once; around 12% is in the top ten. Sequencing was carried out using blood. All receptors come from a woman aged 45-65 years with Graves' ophthalmopathy. CDR3s include the opening cysteine and the closing phenylalanine or tryptophan. D genes are given only for firm matches. The size field reads how often the clone was seen (once, few, many) or a class if it is expanded.

clone_size	d_call	v_call	j_call	cdr3_aa
few	TRBD2	TRBV7-9	TRBJ2-7	CASSQGSSGNRYEQYF
many	.	TRBV27	TRBJ1-1	CASSFRVSAEAFF
many	TRBD1	TRBV10-3	TRBJ2-7	CAISDSGGPYEQYF
many	TRBD1	TRBV28	TRBJ2-5	CASSLSDRGQETQYF
many	.	TRBV6-5	TRBJ2-1	CASRENNEQFF
many	.	TRBV7-3	TRBJ1-1	CASSLTSITEAFF
many	.	TRBV5-1	TRBJ2-2	CASSNSGNTGELFF
many	TRBD2	TRBV10-3	TRBJ2-3	CAISESLAGGPDTQYF
few	.	TRBV6-5	TRBJ2-7	CASSYVAGYEQYF
many	.	TRBV7-2	TRBJ2-7	CASSKIRDLRAEQYF
few	.	TRBV7-9	TRBJ2-3	CASSLSLARTDTQYF
few	TRBD1	TRBV19	TRBJ1-1	CASSITRTGTVTEAFF